Listed below are T cell receptor beta chains from one sample, sequenced in a study of spatial heterogeneity in lung cancer. TCRdb passed the 5' RACE reads through MiXCR, listing each CDR3 protein once. This sample carries tens of thousands of distinct CDR3 sequences, 6.5% to 9% of them seen once, and the ten largest clones take 29%. The material was PBMCs, obtained at surgery. The receptors were sampled from a female donor with early-stage non-small cell lung cancer. Each CDR3 is given with its conserved first and last residue. A D gene is named only where the DNA matches it firmly. Clone size, where shown, is once, few, many, or a class for clones that have expanded.

v_gene	abundance	d_gene	j_gene	CDR3aa	CDR3nt
TRBV5-4	many	TRBD1	TRBJ2-4	CASSTRTGGVYIQYF	TGTGCCAGCAGCACGAGGACAGGGGGCGTATACATTCAGTACTTC
TRBV27	.	TRBD2	TRBJ2-5	CASSPLTSGALETQYF	TGTGCCAGCAGTCCCCTGACTAGCGGGGCCTTAGAGACCCAGTACTTC
TRBV6-5	many	.	TRBJ2-6	CASTNGANVLAF	TGTGCCAGCACGAATGGGGCCAACGTCCTGGCTTTC
TRBV19	many	.	TRBJ2-7	CASHGTGLFDSYEQYF	TGTGCCAGCCATGGGACGGGCCTTTTTGACTCCTACGAGCAGTACTTC
TRBV29-1	many	TRBD1	TRBJ1-2	CSVGRGQGITF	TGCAGCGTGGGCCGGGGACAGGGCATCACCTTC
TRBV3-1	many	.	TRBJ1-2	CASSQDRRQAYGYTF	TGTGCCAGCAGCCAAGATAGGCGGCAGGCCTATGGCTACACCTTC
TRBV12-3/TRBV12-4	many	.	TRBJ2-3	CASSITDTQYF	TGTGCCAGCAGTATCACAGATACGCAGTATTTT
TRBV18	.	TRBD1	TRBJ2-1	CASSRTGGYNEQFF	TGTGCCAGCTCACGAACAGGGGGCTACAATGAGCAGTTCTTC
TRBV24-1	few	.	TRBJ2-3	CATSDSRAAGDTQYF	TGTGCCACCAGTGATTCGAGGGCAGCGGGCGATACGCAGTATTTT
TRBV4-1	few	TRBD2	TRBJ2-1	CASSWGGRPYNEQFF	TGCGCCAGCAGTTGGGGGGGGAGGCCATACAATGAGCAGTTCTTC
TRBV2	medium-sized	.	TRBJ2-3	CASRLAGDFWTTDTQYF	TGTGCCAGCAGACTAGCAGGGGACTTTTGGACCACAGATACGCAGTATTTT
TRBV28	many	.	TRBJ2-3	CASSRRTYRQDTDTQYF	TGTGCCAGCAGTCGGCGGACTTACCGCCAGGACACAGATACGCAGTATTTT
TRBV20-1	few	.	TRBJ2-3	CSARDSYTDTQYF	TGCAGTGCTAGGGACAGTTACACAGATACGCAGTATTTT
TRBV3-1	.	.	TRBJ2-7	CASSQEYEQYF	TGTGCCAGCAGCCAGGAATACGAGCAGTACTTC
TRBV12-3/TRBV12-4	many	.	TRBJ2-7	CASRGTSPEQYF	TGTGCCAGCAGGGGGACCTCTCCCGAGCAGTACTTC
TRBV29-1	many	.	TRBJ2-1	CSARGQGSYNEQFF	TGCAGCGCGAGAGGTCAGGGCTCCTACAATGAGCAGTTCTTC
TRBV18	many	.	TRBJ1-2	CASSPGLGGYTF	TGTGCCAGCTCACCGGGTCTAGGTGGCTACACCTTC
TRBV7-9	many	.	TRBJ2-7	CASSSGYYEQYF	TGTGCCAGCAGCTCCGGATACTACGAGCAGTACTTC
TRBV20-1	many	.	TRBJ2-3	CSARDHPGSDTQYF	TGCAGTGCTAGAGATCATCCGGGCTCAGATACGCAGTATTTT
TRBV20-1	few	.	TRBJ2-1	CSARYGGARDEQFF	TGCAGTGCTAGGTACGGGGGCGCAAGGGATGAGCAGTTCTTC
TRBV4-3	many	.	TRBJ1-2	CASSQEQSPPFFYGYTF	TGCGCCAGCAGCCAAGAACAAAGTCCCCCATTCTTCTATGGCTACACCTTC
TRBV15	few	TRBD2	TRBJ2-5	CATSRDSSAGRETQYF	TGTGCCACCAGCAGAGATTCCTCAGCGGGGCGGGAGACCCAGTACTTC
TRBV2	many	.	TRBJ1-5	CASSRDTQTYQPQHF	TGTGCCAGCAGTCGGGACACCCAGACGTATCAGCCCCAGCATTTT
TRBV5-6	many	TRBD1	TRBJ2-7	CASRRTGTEIRQYF	TGTGCCAGCAGACGAACAGGGACAGAGATACGGCAGTACTTC